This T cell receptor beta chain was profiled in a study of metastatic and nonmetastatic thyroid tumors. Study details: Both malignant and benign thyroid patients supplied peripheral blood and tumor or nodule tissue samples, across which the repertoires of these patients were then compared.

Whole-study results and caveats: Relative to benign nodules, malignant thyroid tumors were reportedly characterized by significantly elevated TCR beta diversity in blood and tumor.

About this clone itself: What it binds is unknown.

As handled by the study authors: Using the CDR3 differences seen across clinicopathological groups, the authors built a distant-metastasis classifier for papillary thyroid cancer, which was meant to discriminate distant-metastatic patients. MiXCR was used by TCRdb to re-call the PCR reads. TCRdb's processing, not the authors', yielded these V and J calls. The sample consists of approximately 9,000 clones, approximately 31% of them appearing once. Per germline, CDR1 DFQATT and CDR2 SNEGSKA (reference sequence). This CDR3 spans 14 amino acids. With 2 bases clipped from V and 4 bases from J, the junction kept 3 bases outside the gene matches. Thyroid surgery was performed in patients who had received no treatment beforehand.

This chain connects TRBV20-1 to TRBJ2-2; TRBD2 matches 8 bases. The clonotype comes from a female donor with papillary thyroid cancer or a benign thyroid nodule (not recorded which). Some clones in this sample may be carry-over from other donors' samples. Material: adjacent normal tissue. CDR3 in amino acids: CSARPSGFTGELFF. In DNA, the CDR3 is TGCAGTGCTAGACCTAGCGGGTTCACCGGGGAGCTGTTTTTT.